The TCR beta chain described here comes from a study of CD8+ T cells in alopecia areata (dated by TCRdb to between 2017 and 2018). Concerning the study at large: The treated patients took part in an open-label pilot trial in which moderate-to-severe alopecia areata was treated with oral tofacitinib at 5 to 10 mg twice daily. Patients received tofacitinib for 6 to 18 months and were then followed off drug for 6 months to check for delayed response and recurrence. In both human patients and the C3H/HeJ mouse model, the study applied high-throughput TCRbeta sequencing to look at T cell clonal expansion in alopecia areata. Scalp tissue and sorted CD4+ and CD8+ peripheral blood T cells from patchy and totalis/universalis alopecia areata patients and from healthy controls were covered by human TCRbeta sequencing. Biopsies were taken from tofacitinib-treated patients at baseline and again at 4 and 24 weeks into treatment, and several of those patients also had a later scalp biopsy. Scalp clonality was compared among normal scalp (n=4), patchy alopecia areata scalp (n=8), and alopecia totalis/universalis scalp (n=8). RNA was extracted with the PAXgene miRNA kit for fixed scalp, the miRNeasy kit for PBMCs, and the RNeasy kit for mouse skin. Amplification of TCRbeta CDR3 regions was done by immunoSEQ multiplex PCR using 35 Vbeta forward primers and 13 Jbeta reverse primers. Here is what the overall study found, with its caveats: Scalp TCR repertoire analysis is complicated because resident alphabeta T cells in normal human skin are also sequenced, whereas mouse skin is dominated by gammadelta T cells. Shared TCR sequences between patients were less evident than in mice, which may be partly attributable to HLA diversity in the patient population. Compared with normal scalp, lesional scalp had higher clonality and more expanded CD8+ clones, particularly in alopecia totalis/universalis, a pattern that suggests antigenic drive.

Receptors were amplified or captured by the immunoSEQ multiplex PCR assay. RNA was extracted from all samples and reverse transcribed into cDNA, which served as template for TCR sequencing. SuperScript III was used to make first-strand cDNA, primed with a 2:1 mix of oligo-dT and random hexamers. Amplification bias was assessed with a synthetic immune receptor repertoire, and residual bias was removed computationally. The study's processing was this. Raw reads were preprocessed for error removal, and CDR3 was defined according to IMGT conventions as running from the conserved cysteine to phenylalanine. To get clonality, Shannon entropy was normalized by log2 of the number of productive unique TCRs and the result was subtracted from 1. Whether each scalp clone was CD4 or CD8 was inferred by checking scalp TCRbeta sequences against the CD4 and CD8 repertoires from sorted blood. Drawn from immuneACCESS, this table holds only the in-frame rearrangements with V and J called that TCRdb kept. Clones are partly lost; checked studies trace under half to an unresolved V gene and leave the rest unexplained. The D gene and trimming were derived from the DNA, and the V and J assignments and clone size from that table. Present in this sample are 150,000 or so clones, around 86% of which were seen just once. The ten largest clones capture around 15% of the sample.

This clone was observed a few times. Its binding antigen is unknown. No base qualities exist here, and no much larger clone lies one base off it. Sample time point, as interpreted from the label and publication: baseline before oral tofacitinib. Lesional scalp punch biopsies and peripheral blood were obtained from alopecia areata patients. After PBMCs were isolated by density centrifugation and stained for CD3, CD4 and CD8, a FACSAria was used to sort CD4+ and CD8+ T cells. V sheds 2 bases and J sheds 4 bases, leaving 9 bases between their ends. Based on the germline V gene (reference sequence), the CDR1 and CDR2 sequences are MNHEY and SMNVEV. The CDR3 numbers 14 residues from cysteine through phenylalanine. The sequence is cut down to CDR3 DNA, 42 bases in frame from base 1.

The material sequenced was CD8+ T cells sorted from blood, taken at week 0. The clonotype comes from a human donor with alopecia areata. The chain is encoded by TRBV27 joined to TRBJ1-5; the D gene assignment is ambiguous. The CDR3 protein: CASSLGQLNQPQHF. The nucleotide sequence is TGTGCCAGCAGTTTAGGTCAGCTGAATCAGCCCCAGCATTTT.